The 21 T cell receptor beta chains in this list originate from one sample, sequenced in a study of blood T cell repertoires in COVID-19. Method: immunoSEQ multiplex PCR; TCRdb's copy keeps in-frame clones and lacks some. Among about 120,000 clones listed, approximately 90% were seen once. Sequencing was done on a sample of peripheral blood. The source of these receptors is a human donor with acute or convalescent COVID-19. The donor label of this sample is uncertain.

This clone was recorded a few times. The chain is built from TRBV28 and TRBJ2-1, with D perhaps matching TRBD2 (6 bases). The CDR3 length is 15 residues. Trimming cost V 11 bases and J 7 bases, with 24 bases left between them. Looked up from germline, CDR1 is MDHEN and CDR2 is SYDVKM. The CDR3 DNA reads TGTGCCGGACAAACAGGCGGGCGGGAAGATAATGAGCAGTTCTTC. Protein: CAGQTGGREDNEQFF.

The chain employs TRBV11-3 and TRBJ2-1; no clear D gene. The V end lost 1 base, the J end lost 6 bases, and 4 bases lay between the germline ends. Germline V gene lookup returns CDR1 SGHNT and CDR2 YENEEA. CDR3 length equals 12 residues. The CDR3 DNA sequence: TGTGCCAGCAGCTTAGCTCGCAATGAGCAGTTCTTC. Translation: CASSLARNEQFF.

The chain joins TRBV4-2 to TRBJ1-1; 9 bases align to TRBD1. The germline CDR1 and CDR2 sequences are LGHNA and YNFKEQ. This CDR3 is built from 17 residues. J lost 3 bases, V lost 4 bases, and 12 bases had no gene match. The CDR3 DNA is TGTGCCAGCAGCCCAGGGGACAGGGCGGAGGGGTACACTGAAGCTTTCTTT. Its translation is CASSPGDRAEGYTEAFF.

The J gene is TRBJ1-1, the V gene TRBV7-2; D unresolved. This CDR3 has 16 amino acids. Trimming shortened V by 1 base and J by 8 bases, and 20 bases separated the two germline ends. In germline, CDR1 is SGHTA, CDR2 FQGNSA. The CDR3 nucleotides are TGTGCCAGCAGCTTAGATTCATCGGTGGGAGGGAGAGAAGCTTTCTTT. It codes for CASSLDSSVGGREAFF.

J is TRBJ1-5 and V is TRBV4-2; the D is unclear. This CDR3 comprises 14 residues. From germline, CDR1 is LGHNA and CDR2 YNFKEQ. The V end lost 3 bases, the J end lost 3 bases, and 9 bases lay between the germline ends. The CDR3, as DNA: TGTGCCAGCAGCCAGAGGGCTCTCAATCAGCCCCAGCATTTT. Translation: CASSQRALNQPQHF.

The V call is TRBV29-1, the J call TRBJ1-1, with TRBD1 as a possible D gene (6 bases). The length of the CDR3 is 12 residues. V dropped 5 bases and J dropped 4 bases, with 11 bases sitting between them. Per germline, CDR1 SQVTM and CDR2 ANQGSEA. The CDR3 DNA reads TGCAGCGTTACCAGGGGAGCCACTGAAGCTTTCTTT. Translated, it gives CSVTRGATEAFF.

This clone came up once. The sample holds other DNA sequences that translate to the same CDR3. This rearrangement joins TRBV29-1 to TRBJ2-1, with 7 bases fitting TRBD2. The germline V gene encodes CDR1 SQVTM and CDR2 ANQGSEA. V lost 5 bases and J lost 4; bases outside the gene matches: 5. This CDR3 is built from 13 residues. The CDR3 sequence: CSVLAGAYNEQFF. CDR3 nucleotide sequence: TGCAGCGTTTTGGCGGGAGCTTACAATGAGCAGTTCTTC.

The CDR3 reads CASSRVGNQPQHF. The CDR3 DNA reads as TGCGCCAGCAGCCGCGTGGGCAATCAGCCCCAGCATTTT. The chain uses TRBV5-1 and TRBJ1-5, with unresolved D. Germline CDR1 and CDR2: SGHRS and YFSETQ. The germline V and J ends were trimmed by 4 bases and 2 bases, with 7 bases remaining between them. The CDR3 loop spans 13 amino acids. Based on the CDR3 plus reference TRBV5-1 and TRBJ1-5, the full variable domain is KAGVTQTPRYLIKTRGQQVTLSCSPISGHRSVSWYQQTPGQGLQFLFEYFSETQRNKGNFPGRFSGRQFSNSRSEMNVSTLELGDSALYLCASSRVGNQPQHFGDGTRLSIL.

The gene calls are TRBV28 and TRBJ2-1; 7 nucleotides agree with TRBD2. The CDR3 extends over 14 amino acids. Germline trimming cut 7 bases from V and 2 bases from J; bases unmatched to any gene: 5. Germline CDR1 MDHEN, CDR2 SYDVKM. CDR3 DNA sequence: TGTGCCAGCACCTCGGGAGGCGCCTACAATGAGCAGTTCTTC. This encodes CASTSGGAYNEQFF.

This chain connects TRBV28 to TRBJ1-2, with D perhaps TRBD1 (5 bases). Germline V gene data show CDR1 as MDHEN and CDR2 as SYDVKM. V was cut by 5 bases and J by 4 bases, with 17 bases left in between. This CDR3 has 15 amino acids. The CDR3: CASSITTAGTYGYTF. In DNA form, the CDR3 reads TGTGCCAGCAGTATAACGACAGCGGGGACCTATGGCTACACCTTC.

The V gene is TRBV4-2, the J gene TRBJ2-7; TRBD2 is a possible D gene (5 bases). Between the trimmed V and J ends, which lost 0 bases and 4 bases, there was a span of 10 bases. CDR3 length equals 14 residues. CDR1 and CDR2 from the germline V gene are LGHNA and YNFKEQ. CDR3 sequence: CASSQEVEEYEQYF. The CDR3 region has the DNA TGTGCCAGCAGCCAAGAGGTGGAGGAATACGAGCAGTACTTC.

The V gene is TRBV7-2, the J gene TRBJ2-5, with D unresolved. V was cut by 0 bases and J by 5 bases, with 7 bases left in between. From germline, CDR1 is SGHTA and CDR2 FQGNSA. The length of the CDR3 is 13 residues. CDR3 sequence reads: CASSLAKAETQYF. CDR3 coding DNA: TGTGCCAGCAGCTTAGCGAAAGCGGAGACCCAGTACTTC.

V gene TRBV7-9 combines with J gene TRBJ2-7; 8 bases agree with TRBD1. Germline V CDR1 and CDR2: SEHNR, FQNEAQ (reference sequence). The CDR3 consists of 12 residues. V dropped 3 bases and J dropped 6; count of bases not matched to a gene: 1. CDR3 in DNA: TGTGCCAGCAGCTTTGGACAGGGCGAGCAGTACTTC. It yields the protein CASSFGQGEQYF.

The rearrangement joins TRBV25-1 to TRBJ1-1; D remains unclear. With 1 base removed from V and 2 bases from J, the gap between germline ends came to 5 bases. The germline V gene encodes CDR1 MGHDK and CDR2 SYGVNS. The CDR3 loop spans 13 amino acids. CDR3 in DNA: TGTGCCAGCAGTGAATCCGGTAACACTGAAGCTTTCTTT. Encoded protein: CASSESGNTEAFF.

The V and J genes are TRBV5-1 and TRBJ1-1; D is ambiguous. The CDR3 has 11 amino acids. The V and J ends lost 5 bases and 3 bases respectively, with 5 bases between them. Germline V gene lookup returns CDR1 SGHRS and CDR2 YFSETQ. The CDR3 is CASRADTEAFF. The DNA for the CDR3 is TGCGCCAGCAGGGCGGACACTGAAGCTTTCTTT. The whole variable domain, remainder taken from reference TRBV5-1 and TRBJ1-1, is KAGVTQTPRYLIKTRGQQVTLSCSPISGHRSVSWYQQTPGQGLQFLFEYFSETQRNKGNFPGRFSGRQFSNSRSEMNVSTLELGDSALYLCASRADTEAFFGQGTRLTVV.

The chain joins TRBV27 to TRBJ1-1; 7 bases line up with TRBD1. Per germline, CDR1 MNHEY and CDR2 SMNVEV (reference sequence). J gave up 3 bases and V 1 base, and 2 bases lay outside the gene matches. The CDR3 has 14 amino acids. The CDR3 nucleotides are TGTGCCAGCAGTTTATATAGGGGGCACACTGAAGCTTTCTTT. Translation gives CASSLYRGHTEAFF.

This chain connects TRBV2 to TRBJ2-1; 9 nucleotides line up with TRBD1. In germline, CDR1 is SNHLY, CDR2 FYNNEI. V was clipped by 6 bases and J by 1 base; unmatched bases: 4. The CDR3 runs to 15 residues. CDR3 nucleotides: TGTGCCAGCAGCCTGGGACAGGGTTCCTACAATGAGCAGTTCTTC. Encoded protein: CASSLGQGSYNEQFF.

The rearrangement links TRBV7-2 to TRBJ2-7; the match to TRBD1 covers 9 bases. CDR1 and CDR2 (germline): SGHTA, FQGNSA. V trimming: 5 bases; J trimming: 6 bases; junction bases outside the gene matches: 8. The CDR3 sequence is 14 residues long. This CDR3 reads CASSPRTGGPEQYF. The CDR3 DNA reads TGTGCCAGCAGCCCCCGCACAGGGGGCCCCGAGCAGTACTTC. Supplemented by reference TRBV7-2 and TRBJ2-7, the full variable domain reads GAGVSQSPSNKVTEKGKDVELRCDPISGHTALYWYRQSLGQGLEFLIYFQGNSAPDKSGLPSDRFSAERTGGSVSTLTIQRTQQEDSAVYLCASSPRTGGPEQYFGPGTRLTVT.

The CDR3 DNA follows: TGTGCCAGCAGCTCCGGACTAGCGGGAGGGTCTAGCACAGATACGCAGTATTTT. Protein sequence: CASSSGLAGGSSTDTQYF. The chain uses TRBV7-3 and TRBJ2-3, with 15 bases that match TRBD2. With 4 bases clipped from V and 0 bases from J, the junction kept 5 bases outside the gene matches. CDR1 is SGHTA and CDR2 is FQGTGA in the germline V gene. CDR3 size: 18 residues.

V and J are TRBV27 and TRBJ1-1; tentative D call: TRBD1 (6 bases). The CDR3 runs 14 residues. V lost 5 bases, J lost 4 bases, and 14 bases lay in between. Germline CDR1 reads MNHEY; CDR2 reads SMNVEV (reference sequence). DNA of the CDR3: TGTGCCAGCAGTACCAGGCCAGGGGTCACTGAAGCTTTCTTT. As protein: CASSTRPGVTEAFF.

J is TRBJ2-7 and V is TRBV28; possibly TRBD1 for D (6 bases). Germline V gene sequence: CDR1 MDHEN, CDR2 SYDVKM. The CDR3 consists of 13 residues. V gave up 10 bases and J gave up 3 bases, with 16 bases separating them. The CDR3 nucleotides are TGTGCCACGGAGGACAGCAACGTCTACGAGCAGTACTTC. Amino acids: CATEDSNVYEQYF.